The 14 T cell receptor beta chains below all came from one sample that was sequenced in a study of tumor-infiltrating lymphocytes in primary liver carcinoma (TCRdb year 2017). Blood RNA was extracted from unsorted whole blood with TRIzol reagent; germline DNA came from the DNeasy Blood & Tissue kit. Sequenced using an Illumina HiSeq 2500. A constant-region primer and ProtoScript II reverse transcriptase were used to reverse-transcribe TCRbeta-specific cDNA from about 530 ng total RNA. Construction of the TCRbeta libraries relied on three nested rounds of multiplex PCR, following a slightly modified ARM-PCR procedure. Each of the first two PCR rounds ran for roughly 11 cycles and used multiplex TRBV1-TRBV30 forward primers together with a Cbeta reverse primer. Through fastp at Q25 and MiXCR, TCRdb rebuilt clones from the public reads, retaining in-frame beta chains. Rows merge per CDR3 protein into single entries with the most common DNA and genes. This sample has approximately 210,000 distinct CDR3 sequences in its table, and about two thirds of those were observed once. The ten largest account for roughly 7% of the sample.

The specimen sequenced was peripheral blood. The receptors were sampled from a woman aged 55-70 years with primary liver carcinoma and hepatitis B virus infection.

This clonotype occurred a few times. The chain couples TRBV18 to TRBJ1-1; no clear D gene. From germline, CDR1 is KGHSH and CDR2 LQKENI. The V end lost 0 bases, the J end lost 3 bases, and 14 bases lay between the germline ends. The CDR3 length is 16 residues. CDR3 bases: TGTGCCAGCTCACCACCACGACGGGCCGCGGACACTGAAGCTTTCTTT. Translating it yields CASSPPRRAADTEAFF.

With respect to this clonotype: A clone one base away is much larger, so this may be a read error. This sequence joins TRBV4-2 and TRBJ2-4; either TRBD1 or TRBD2 may supply D (5 bases each). The CDR3 sequence is 19 residues long. Looked up from germline, CDR1 is LGHNA and CDR2 is YNFKEQ. The chain's CDR3 is CVSSQDWSGKAAWGNIQYF. The DNA of the CDR3 is TGTGTCAGCAGCCAAGATTGGTCGGGAAAGGCGGCTTGGGGGAACATTCAGTACTTC.

This clonotype was picked up one time. This chain links TRBV11-1 with TRBJ2-3; 9 bases agree with TRBD1. The trim removed 5 bases at V and 7 bases at J, leaving 13 bases unmatched. The CDR3 is made up of 16 amino acids. The germline V gene encodes CDR1 SGHAT and CDR2 FQDESV (reference sequence). The CDR3 DNA reads TGTGCCAGCAGCCCCAAACAGGGGGCGGTAAGAAATACGCAGTATTTT. This gives the protein CASSPKQGAVRNTQYF. The entire variable domain, with the rest obtained from reference TRBV11-1 and TRBJ2-3, is as follows: EAEVAQSPRYKITEKSQAVAFWCDPISGHATLYWYRQILGQGPELLVQFQDESVVDDSQLPKDRFSAERLKGVDSTLKIQPAELGDSAMYLCASSPKQGAVRNTQYFGPGTRLTVL.

This chain joins TRBV29-1 and TRBJ2-3; TRBD2 is a possible D gene (6 bases). Germline-derived CDR1 and CDR2 are SQVTM and ANQGSEA. The CDR3 sequence is 14 residues long. The DNA of the CDR3 is TGCGGCCTTGGCGCAGGAGGGAGCACAGATACGCAGTATTTT. Translating gives CGLGAGGSTDTQYF.

With regard to this clonotype: A much larger clone is a single base away; this may be a read error. The rearrangement joins TRBV12-5 to TRBJ1-1; D is possibly TRBD1 (5 bases). The CDR3 is 19 residues long. Germline V gene lookup returns CDR1 LGHNT and CDR2 FRNRAP. V gave up 2 bases and J gave up 0 bases, with 22 bases separating them. This CDR3 is CASGLLRRGVGGLNTEAFF. The CDR3 DNA follows: TGTGCTAGTGGTTTGCTACGTCGGGGCGTCGGGGGTCTGAACACTGAAGCTTTCTTT.

In its sample, this clonotype was seen many times. This chain links TRBV29-1 with TRBJ2-5, with 7 nucleotides matching TRBD1. Germline V gene sequence: CDR1 SQVTM, CDR2 ANQGSEA. With 6 bases clipped from V and 10 bases from J, the junction kept 11 bases outside the gene matches. The CDR3 has 12 residues. The CDR3 region is CSVGRQGRLQYF. CDR3 bases: TGCAGCGTCGGACGACAGGGACGGCTCCAGTACTTC.

In the case of this clonotype: A read error is possible here, since a much larger clone lies one base away. This chain joins TRBV6-1 and TRBJ2-2; no clear D gene. This CDR3 is built from 14 residues. Trimming removed 7 bases from V and 2 bases from J, with 11 bases in between. Germline CDR1 is MNHNS and CDR2 is SASEGT. CDR3 loop: CASNPHGNTGELFF. Here the CDR3 DNA reads TGTGCCAGCAACCCCCACGGAAACACCGGGGAGCTGTTTTTT.

The count of this clonotype is one. Here the CDR3 omits its conserved ending phenylalanine or tryptophan, so a read error is the likely source. The V call is TRBV11-2, the J call TRBJ1-1; unclear D gene. CDR1 and CDR2 from the germline V gene are SGHAT and FQNNGV. The CDR3 has 13 residues. Here the CDR3 DNA reads TGTGTCAGCAGCTTGAGAGAGAACACTGAAGCTTTCCTT. Translation: CVSSLRENTEAFL.

A word on this clonotype: A junction end diverges from the germline sequence, so it may reflect a read error. This chain connects TRBV11-2 to TRBJ2-2, with D tentatively TRBD2 (5 bases). The CDR3 has 13 amino acids. The germline CDR1 and CDR2 sequences are SGHAT and FQNNGV. The CDR3 reads CASNLDRSGELFF. The CDR3 DNA sequence: TGTGCCAGCAACTTAGATAGGAGTGGGGAGCTGTTTTTC. Supplemented by reference TRBV11-2 and TRBJ2-2, the full variable domain reads EAGVAQSPRYKIIEKRQSVAFWCNPISGHATLYWYQQILGQGPKLLIQFQNNGVVDDSQLPKDRFSAERLKGVDSTLKIQPAKLEDSAVYLCASNLDRSGELFFGEGSRLTVL.

Details on this clonotype: Relative to the germline gene, one junction end is altered; a read error may explain this. V gene TRBV14 combines with J gene TRBJ2-2; a possible D gene is TRBD2 (5 bases). The CDR3 loop spans 16 amino acids. Per the germline V gene, CDR1 is SGHDN and CDR2 is FVKESK. The CDR3 sequence: CVSNQVGHQNTGELFF. As DNA, the CDR3 is TGTGTCAGCAACCAAGTTGGCCACCAAAACACCGGGGAACTGTTTTTT.

In this sample, this clonotype turned up a few times. The chain combines TRBV11-2 with TRBJ2-1; 7 bases are shared with TRBD2. Germline assignment: CDR1 SGHAT and CDR2 FQNNGV. This CDR3 is 17 amino acids long. Losses at the gene ends were 5 bases for V and 9 bases for J; bases not matched to a gene: 19. CDR3 protein: CASSRRLAEGPGVEQFF. The CDR3 nucleotides are TGTGCCAGCAGCAGGAGACTAGCAGAAGGGCCGGGGGTTGAGCAGTTCTTC.

This clonotype appeared many times. The chain employs TRBV12-3 or TRBV12-4 and TRBJ1-2; D gene uncertain. The V end lost 6 bases, the J end lost 4 bases, and 12 bases lay between the germline ends. The CDR3 consists of 13 residues. The CDR3 reads CASSLAISYGYTF. CDR3 in DNA: TGTGCCAGCAGCTTGGCCATCAGCTATGGCTACACCTTC.

About this clonotype itself: Possible read error: a much larger clone is one base away. The CDR3 DNA reads TGTGCCCTCAGTTCGGCCAATGAGCAGTTCTTC. As protein: CALSSANEQFF. This chain links TRBV10-3 with TRBJ2-1; D unresolved. Germline CDR1 and CDR2: ENHRY and SYGVKD. The CDR3 has 11 residues.

Only a few counts were recorded for this clonotype. The chain is built from TRBV7-3 and TRBJ2-2; tentative D call: TRBD2 (7 bases). The V gene lost 6 bases and the J gene lost 9 bases, with 11 bases spanning the gap. The CDR3 extends over 12 amino acids. The germline gives CDR1 SGHTA, CDR2 FQGTGA. The CDR3 reads CASSRGARELFF. CDR3 coding DNA: TGTGCCAGCAGTCGGGGGGCTCGGGAGCTGTTTTTT.